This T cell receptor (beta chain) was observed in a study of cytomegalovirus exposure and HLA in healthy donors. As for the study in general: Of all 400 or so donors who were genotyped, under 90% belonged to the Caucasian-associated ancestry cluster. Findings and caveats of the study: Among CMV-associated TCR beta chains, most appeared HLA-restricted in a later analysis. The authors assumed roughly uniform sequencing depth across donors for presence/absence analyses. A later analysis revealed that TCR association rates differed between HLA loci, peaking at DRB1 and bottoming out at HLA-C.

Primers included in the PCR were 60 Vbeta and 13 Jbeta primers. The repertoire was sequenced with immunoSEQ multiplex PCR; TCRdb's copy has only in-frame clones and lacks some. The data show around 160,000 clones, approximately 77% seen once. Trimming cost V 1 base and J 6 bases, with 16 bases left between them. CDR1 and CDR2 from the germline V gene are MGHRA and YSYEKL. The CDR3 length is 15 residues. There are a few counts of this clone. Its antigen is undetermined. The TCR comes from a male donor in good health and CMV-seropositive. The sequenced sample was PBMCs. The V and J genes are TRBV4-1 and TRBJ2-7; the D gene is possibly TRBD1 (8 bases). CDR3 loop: CASSQVQGGAGEQYF. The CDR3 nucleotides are TGCGCCAGCAGCCAAGTACAGGGGGGGGCGGGCGAGCAGTACTTC.